This entry features one TCR beta chain sequence. This clone was picked up a small number of times. Its antigen is currently not known. No per-base quality is available; no much larger clone lies one base away. Each collaborating institution followed its own protocols to collect whole blood in K2EDTA tubes. For TCRbeta analysis, collaborators shipped samples as frozen whole blood, isolated PBMCs, or DNA extracted from either of those sample types. The entry originates in a study of blood T cell repertoires in COVID-19 (dated by TCRdb to 2019 to 2021). Broadly, across the study: Samples covering the acute and convalescent phases of COVID-19 were provided by collaborators in the United States, Italy and Spain. The prospective study material was composed of cDNA or gDNA derived from T cells, B-cell-depleted T cells, or PBMCs. Deeply sampled blood TCRbeta repertoires from subjects exposed to, actively infected with, or recovered from COVID-19 were included in the dataset. The repertoires were released in a freely available public database meant as a resource for research on the immune response to SARS-CoV-2. The samples were drawn from the first 160 participants of the ongoing ImmuneRACE study and from 1,254 subjects provided by 6 global collaborators. Nearly every sample came with metadata listing a de-identified subject ID, COVID-19 status, age in years and sex. Where HLA class I and class II types were available, the types were taken from metadata supplied by the sample provider, not from assay-based typing. What the authors observed across the whole study: The amount of clinical and demographic metadata varied by source and participant and was provided uncurated.

TCRbeta CDR3 regions were amplified from genomic DNA using the immunoSEQ Assay, a bias-controlled multiplex PCR. As for the original processing: The number of nucleated cells in each sample was estimated from the amplification of reference gene primers within the assay. Sequence reads were collapsed and filtered to measure the absolute abundance of every unique TCRbeta CDR3 rearrangement. Productive Simpson clonality was computed per sample as the square root of Simpson's diversity index over productive rearrangements. The table comes from immuneACCESS by way of TCRdb, which keeps in-frame sequences with V and J called. Part of the clones is missing from these tables; in studies checked, under half for an unresolved V gene and the rest for unknown reasons. V and J calls and clone size are copied from that table; D and trimming were computed from the DNA. The sample contains 200,000 to 250,000 clones, over 70% of them found a single time. The ten top clones hold 7.2% of the sample.

The sequencing input was peripheral blood. The clonotype comes from a woman in her seventies with acute or convalescent COVID-19.

The DNA reads TGTGCCAGCAGACGAGAACTGGAAGCTTTCTTT. It specifies CASRRELEAFF. Recombination joined TRBV2 with TRBJ1-1; no D gene can be assigned with confidence. Counted from cysteine to phenylalanine, this CDR3 has 11 amino acids. Only the CDR3 DNA is retained, 33 bases long and in frame from the first base. From a lookup of the germline V gene, CDR1 and CDR2 are SNHLY and FYNNEI. A distance of 10 bases separates the germline ends of V and J, which lose 6 bases and 8 bases respectively.